Described below is a single T cell receptor beta chain sequence and its context. A multiplex PCR was run with 60 Vbeta primers and 13 Jbeta primers. In the study's own analysis: Roughly 80 million unique TCR beta chains, 10 million to 14 million shared, were counted in a later analysis. Sequenced by immunoSEQ multiplex PCR; TCRdb stores in-frame clones only, minus some. From that table come the V and J calls and clone size; the DNA was used to work out D and trimming. The sample features about 210,000 clones, with less than 1% in its top ten. Trimming pared 5 bases from V and 2 bases from J, leaving 7 bases between. The CDR3 is made up of 13 amino acids. Germline V gene data show CDR1 as KGHSH and CDR2 as LQKENI. While unrecorded immune exposures were likely, the donors were nominally healthy when sampled. The sample comes from a study of cytomegalovirus exposure and HLA in healthy donors.

Sequenced: PBMCs. The receptor was isolated from a woman aged 25 to 45 in good health and CMV-seropositive. The V gene is TRBV18, the J gene TRBJ1-5; D possibly corresponds to TRBD1 (5 bases). CDR3 protein: CASSEGGNQPQHF. The CDR3 coding sequence is TGTGCCAGCTCAGAAGGGGGCAATCAGCCCCAGCATTTT.